This T cell receptor beta chain came from a study of T cell repertoires in cytomegalovirus infection. The CDR3 spans 15 residues. Trimming cost V 5 bases and J 5 bases, with 16 bases left between them. Germline V lookup: CDR1 MNHNS, CDR2 SASEGT. Findings of the study overall: The cumulative frequency of public TCR beta families identified carriers of CMV plus the relevant HLA.

In the case of this clonotype: The antigen remains unidentified.

TCRdb re-analysed the reads in MiXCR, keeping a single row per CDR3 protein. The table has more than 150,000 distinct CDR3 sequences, 28% seen once; the top ten hold about 28%. The chain has TRBV6-1 and TRBJ1-5; D might be TRBD1 (6 bases). Sequencing was done on a sample of PBMCs. The origin of this receptor is a human donor in good health (CMV status not recorded). Some clones in this sample may be carry-over from other donors' samples. Written as DNA, the CDR3 is TGTGCCAGCAGTCAGGACCAGGCAGGGGATCAGCCCCAGCATTTT. Encoded protein: CASSQDQAGDQPQHF.